This entry features one T cell receptor (beta chain) sequence. No antigen is known for it. Alongside a J-beta primer mix, a sample-barcoded 5' primer served in a second PCR lasting about 7 to 12 cycles. A single record per CDR3 protein comes from TCRdb applying MiXCR to the 5' RACE reads. The sample gives about 930,000 distinct CDR3 sequences, around 29% of which show up once; about a tenth is in the top ten. Germline lookup yields CDR1 LGHNA and CDR2 YSLEER. The CDR3 consists of 16 residues. V lost 0 bases and J 2 bases, leaving 13 bases between the germline ends. These data originate in a study of blood T cells in healthy people across ages. Study-level background: Template switching captured about one barcoded beta molecule per two T cells. Points from the study as a whole: Correlation between TCR beta diversity and naive T cell percentage was strong.

This same sample was also part of a study on T cells of mothers and their children. That paper adds: At approximately 1.6 ug per 15 ul, all of the extracted RNA went into cDNA synthesis.

The specimen sequenced was blood. The genes are TRBV4-3 and TRBJ1-1; D is perhaps TRBD1 (5 bases). The receptor comes from a woman aged 40 to 50 in good health. The CDR3 protein is CASSQDRARVNTEAFF. Here the CDR3 DNA reads TGCGCCAGCAGCCAAGATCGTGCCAGGGTAAACACTGAAGCTTTCTTT.